The T cell receptor (beta chain) under discussion was sequenced for a study of T cell changes during pregnancy in multiple sclerosis. Using immunoSEQ multiplex PCR, the repertoire was profiled, and TCRdb retains in-frame clones only, with some absent. The sample shows 70,000 to 95,000 clones, 75% to 95% of them seen only once. Trimming took 0 bases from V and 6 from J, leaving 13 bases between them. Germline V CDR1 and CDR2: SGHRS, YFSETQ. CDR3 length: 14 amino acids. This receptor was taken from a female donor with multiple sclerosis, enrolled in a pregnancy study. Here the sequenced sample was CD4+ T cells from peripheral blood mononuclear cells, taken in the second trimester of pregnancy. The J gene is TRBJ2-7, the V gene TRBV5-1, with D maybe TRBD1 (6 bases). This CDR3 reads CASSLDPQGGEQYF. The CDR3 nucleotides read TGCGCCAGCAGCTTGGACCCTCAAGGGGGCGAGCAGTACTTC. Using reference TRBV5-1 and TRBJ2-7 for the parts outside the CDR3, the full variable domain is KAGVTQTPRYLIKTRGQQVTLSCSPISGHRSVSWYQQTPGQGLQFLFEYFSETQRNKGNFPGRFSGRQFSNSRSEMNVSTLELGDSALYLCASSLDPQGGEQYFGPGTRLTVT.